The 10 T cell receptor beta chains given below trace back to one sample, sequenced in a study of shared clonotypes between healthy human individuals. Measured with immunoSEQ multiplex PCR; TCRdb has only the in-frame clones, and not every one. The table includes approximately 2,000,000 clones, around 93% detected once. Positively selected for CCR7, the CD45RO-negative cells used as naive CD8 cells excluded terminally differentiated effector memory CD45RA+ cells. Input material: naive CD8+ T cells from PBMCs. The receptor source for this set is a man aged 18 to 35 in good health. Some clones in this sample may be carry-over from other donors' samples.

This clone was counted once. CDR3 sequence: CASSQGVPGNPDEKLFF. The CDR3 DNA reads TGCGCCAGCAGCCAAGGGGTCCCGGGCAACCCGGATGAAAAACTGTTTTTT. The chain carries TRBV4-1 and TRBJ1-4, with D unresolved. V was pared by 1 base and J by 6 bases, with 18 bases between. Per germline, CDR1 MGHRA and CDR2 YSYEKL. The CDR3 is 17 residues long.

The chain is built from TRBV27 and TRBJ2-3, with D perhaps being TRBD1 or TRBD2 (5 bases each). Deletions cut 7 bases from V and 0 bases from J, with 20 bases between. The germline V gene has CDR1 MNHEY and CDR2 SMNVEV (reference sequence). This CDR3 spans 17 amino acids. The CDR3: CASTPFGGPGSTDTQYF. In DNA, the CDR3 is TGTGCCAGCACACCTTTTGGGGGACCGGGAAGCACAGATACGCAGTATTTT.

As for this clone: This sample includes further DNA sequences coding for the same CDR3. The genes are TRBV7-9 and TRBJ2-1, with TRBD1 matching 7 bases. The V gene's germline CDR1 is SEHNR and CDR2 FQNEAQ (reference sequence). V lost 5 bases and J lost 2; bases outside the gene matches: 6. The length of the CDR3 is 15 residues. The CDR3 DNA reads TGTGCCAGCAGCCCCCGACAGGGACCCTACAATGAGCAGTTCTTC. Translation gives CASSPRQGPYNEQFF.

CDR3 nucleotide sequence: TGTGCCAGCAGCACGGGACTAGTTACCGATGAGCAGTTCTTC. Protein sequence: CASSTGLVTDEQFF. The chain joins TRBV7-6 to TRBJ2-1; 8 bases line up with TRBD2. The CDR3 extends over 14 amino acids. J was trimmed by 8 bases and V by 5 bases; bases with no gene match: 8. Germline V gives CDR1 SGHVS, CDR2 FNYEAQ.

In its sample, this clone was seen once. This chain links TRBV6-1 with TRBJ2-5; the D gene is possibly TRBD2 (6 bases). Germline V lookup: CDR1 MNHNS, CDR2 SASEGT. The V end lost 10 bases, the J end lost 5 bases, and 11 bases lay between the germline ends. This CDR3 is built from 11 residues. This CDR3 reads CATRERETQYF. CDR3 DNA sequence: TGTGCCACCCGGGAGAGGGAGACCCAGTACTTC.

This rearrangement joins TRBV7-3 to TRBJ2-5; weak D call: TRBD1 (5 bases). The CDR3 extends over 17 amino acids. Germline V gene sequence: CDR1 SGHTA, CDR2 FQGTGA. V gave up 4 bases and J gave up 4 bases, with 22 bases separating them. The CDR3 region has the DNA TGTGCCAGCAGCTCCAGCCCCGTTTCCAGGGTCGGAGAGACCCAGTACTTC. Its protein product is CASSSSPVSRVGETQYF.

This chain joins TRBV2 and TRBJ2-3, with D unclear. Trimming stripped 7 bases from V and 11 bases from J, with 19 bases between. This CDR3 spans 13 amino acids. CDR1 SNHLY and CDR2 FYNNEI come from the germline V gene. DNA for the CDR3: TGTGCCAGCAAGGCCAGTTCAAAAGGGATGCAGTATTTT. Translation gives CASKASSKGMQYF.

V gene TRBV9 combines with J gene TRBJ2-1; 13 bases agree with TRBD2. CDR1 and CDR2 (germline): SGDLS, YYNGEE. Unmatched junction bases numbered 8, after V lost 3 bases and J lost 8 bases. The CDR3 runs 16 residues. This CDR3 is CASSAGTSGALDEQFF. In nucleotides, the CDR3 is TGTGCCAGCAGCGCCGGGACTAGCGGGGCGTTGGATGAGCAGTTCTTC.

This clone was recorded once. V usage is TRBV6-1 and J usage is TRBJ2-2; D is undetermined. With 8 bases removed from V and 6 bases from J, the gap between germline ends came to 19 bases. The CDR3 runs 15 residues. From germline, CDR1 is MNHNS and CDR2 SASEGT. CDR3 bases: TGTGCCAGCGGAAAGACTGGACCTCCCCCCGGGGAGCTGTTTTTT. Translation: CASGKTGPPPGELFF.

With regard to this clone: The identical CDR3 is also encoded by other nucleotide sequences in the sample. The gene calls are TRBV7-9 and TRBJ2-7; no definite D call. This CDR3 comprises 12 residues. Germline values: CDR1 SEHNR, CDR2 FQNEAQ (reference sequence). Between the trimmed V and J ends, which lost 0 bases and 7 bases, there was a span of 7 bases. The CDR3 DNA follows: TGTGCCAGCAGCTTAGCTACACGGGAGCAGTACTTC. It encodes CASSLATREQYF.